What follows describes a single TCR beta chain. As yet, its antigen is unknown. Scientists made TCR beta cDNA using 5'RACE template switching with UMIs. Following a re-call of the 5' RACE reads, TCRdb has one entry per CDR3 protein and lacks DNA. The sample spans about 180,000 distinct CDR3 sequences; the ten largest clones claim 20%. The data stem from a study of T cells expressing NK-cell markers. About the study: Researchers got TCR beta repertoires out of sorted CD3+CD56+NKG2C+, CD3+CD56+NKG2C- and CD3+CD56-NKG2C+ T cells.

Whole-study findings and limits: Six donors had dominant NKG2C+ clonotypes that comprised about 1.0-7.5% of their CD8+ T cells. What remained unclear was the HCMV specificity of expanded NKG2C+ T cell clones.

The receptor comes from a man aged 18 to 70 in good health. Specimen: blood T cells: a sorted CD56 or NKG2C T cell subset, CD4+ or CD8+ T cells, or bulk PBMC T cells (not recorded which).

The CDR3 here is CASRGTGGNTEAFF. V usage is TRBV2 and J usage is TRBJ1-1; no DNA is available, so the TRBD1 call from TCRdb remains unchecked. This CDR3 is 14 amino acids long. Germline CDR1 is SNHLY and CDR2 is FYNNEI.